Following are 31 T cell receptor beta chains from one sample sequenced in a study of early T cells in non-severe SARS-CoV-2 infection. Via MiXCR, TCRdb re-called the 5' RACE reads, giving one row per CDR3 protein. This sample has around 72,000 distinct CDR3 sequences; 10% occur once, and the top ten carry 6% to 8.5%. The starting material was whole blood, obtained at baseline. The receptors shown here come from an adult who was a healthcare worker with PCR-confirmed SARS-CoV-2 infection or an uninfected control (not recorded which).

The table lists this clonotype with many counts. J is TRBJ2-1 and V is TRBV19, with D possibly TRBD1 on 5 matching bases. Germline V lookup: CDR1 LNHDA, CDR2 SQIVND (reference sequence). The CDR3 totals 16 residues. With 3 bases removed from V and 1 base from J, the gap between germline ends came to 13 bases. The CDR3 DNA reads TGTGCCAGTAGTATTTCTCCAGGGCGGTCCTACAATGAGCAGTTCTTC. This sequence encodes CASSISPGRSYNEQFF.

The chain couples TRBV5-4 to TRBJ1-1; possible D gene TRBD1, 6 bases. This CDR3 is built from 15 residues. The V and J ends lost 0 bases and 5 bases respectively, with 14 bases between them. Germline CDR1 and CDR2: SGHNT and YYREEE (reference sequence). The CDR3 region is CASSLDEGGKTEAFF. CDR3 DNA: TGTGCCAGCAGCTTGGACGAGGGGGGAAAGACTGAAGCTTTCTTT.

A word on this clonotype: Just one base apart from a much larger clone, this may be a read error. V is TRBV6-5 and J is TRBJ2-5, with TRBD1 matching 9 bases. CDR1 and CDR2 from the germline V gene are MNHEY and SVGAGI. The CDR3 covers 14 residues. The CDR3 DNA reads as TGTGACAGCAGCCGGCGCGGGACAGGGGAGACCCAGTACTTC. It specifies CDSSRRGTGETQYF.

This sequence joins TRBV6-1 and TRBJ2-3; D call uncertain. The germline V gene has CDR1 MNHNS and CDR2 SASEGT. V was shortened by 8 bases and J by 3 bases, with 15 bases between the two germline ends. There are 14 residues in the CDR3. The CDR3 region is CASHYIPATDTQYF. DNA of the CDR3: TGTGCCAGCCATTATATCCCTGCAACAGATACGCAGTATTTT.

This clonotype was observed at least ten times. The V and J genes are TRBV27 and TRBJ2-1, with D unclear. Germline values: CDR1 MNHEY, CDR2 SMNVEV (reference sequence). V lost 5 bases and J lost 2, with 13 bases in between. This CDR3 is built from 15 residues. The CDR3 nucleotides read TGTGCCAGCAGTCCCCGGCCAGCCCCCTACAATGAGCAGTTCTTC. This translates into CASSPRPAPYNEQFF.

In its sample, this clonotype was seen a few times. The V call is TRBV7-2, the J call TRBJ2-5; 8 positions agree with TRBD1. CDR3 length: 14 residues. The V and J ends lost 3 bases and 2 bases, in that order; junction bases with no gene match: 2. CDR1 is SGHTA and CDR2 is FQGNSA in the germline V gene. The CDR3 loop reads CASSFDRGQETQYF. The CDR3 bases are TGTGCCAGCAGCTTTGACAGGGGTCAAGAGACCCAGTACTTC.

The chain couples TRBV7-6 to TRBJ2-7; 9 nucleotides align to TRBD2. J gave up 0 bases and V 2 bases, and 5 bases lay outside the gene matches. The CDR3 loop spans 16 amino acids. Germline loops: CDR1 SGHVS, CDR2 FNYEAQ. In nucleotides, the CDR3 is TGTGCCAGCAGCTTATCTTCGCGGGGGGGCTCCTACGAGCAGTACTTC. This sequence encodes CASSLSSRGGSYEQYF.

This clonotype was counted between two and nine times. The chain couples TRBV12-3 or TRBV12-4 to TRBJ2-3; 9 bases map to TRBD2. The CDR3 extends over 12 amino acids. Trimming at V came to 5 bases and at J to 7 bases, leaving 1 base not matched to a gene. CDR3 sequence (DNA): TGTGCCAGCAGTGCGGGGGGGAATACGCAGTATTTT. The encoded protein is CASSAGGNTQYF.

The chain recombines TRBV11-3 with TRBJ1-1, with 7 bases identical to TRBD1. Per the germline V gene, CDR1 is SGHNT and CDR2 is YENEEA. With 6 bases clipped from V and 6 bases from J, the junction kept 7 bases outside the gene matches. CDR3 size: 13 residues. CDR3 region: CASRVTGSAEAFF. The CDR3 nucleotides read TGTGCCAGCAGGGTGACAGGGAGCGCTGAAGCTTTCTTT.

This clonotype was observed many times. The genes are TRBV7-6 and TRBJ2-7; no definite D call. Germline V gene sequence: CDR1 SGHVS, CDR2 FNYEAQ. V lost 0 bases and J lost 2, with 8 bases in between. The CDR3 loop spans 14 amino acids. CDR3 residues: CASSLAVGTYEQYF. The CDR3 DNA is TGTGCCAGCAGCTTAGCCGTCGGAACCTACGAGCAGTACTTC.

This clonotype came up many times. The chain combines TRBV29-1 with TRBJ2-2, with D perhaps assigned TRBD1 or TRBD2 (5 bases each). V lost 7 bases and J lost 4, with 16 bases in between. CDR3 length: 14 residues. The germline CDR1 and CDR2 sequences are SQVTM and ANQGSEA. The CDR3 here is CSARDGLSTGELFF. CDR3 DNA sequence: TGCAGCGCCCGGGACGGCCTAAGCACCGGGGAGCTGTTTTTT.

The CDR3 DNA sequence: TGCGCCAGCAGTGAGCTAGCGGGGTCCACCGGGGAGCTGTTTTTT. Its protein product is CASSELAGSTGELFF. The J gene is TRBJ2-2, the V gene TRBV10-2, with 9 bases lining up with TRBD2. The CDR3 is 15 residues long. The germline V gene encodes CDR1 WSHSY and CDR2 SAAADI. Losses at the gene ends were 2 bases for V and 4 bases for J; bases not matched to a gene: 2.

The chain couples TRBV24-1 to TRBJ2-7; 9 bases line up with TRBD1. The CDR3 extends over 13 amino acids. CDR1 and CDR2 from the germline V gene are KGHDR and SFDVKD. With 9 bases clipped from V and 7 bases from J, the junction kept 9 bases outside the gene matches. The CDR3 reads CATAGQGAPEQYF. The CDR3 DNA follows: TGTGCCACCGCGGGACAGGGAGCCCCAGAGCAGTACTTC.

This clonotype was found a few times. This chain joins TRBV20-1 and TRBJ1-2; 10 bases align to TRBD1. The CDR3 runs 15 residues. The J segment lost 4 bases and the V segment lost 1 base, leaving 6 bases of the junction unmatched. CDR1 DFQATT and CDR2 SNEGSKA come from the germline V gene (reference sequence). CDR3 region: CSARGTGGPSYGYTF. The CDR3 DNA follows: TGCAGTGCTAGAGGGACAGGGGGTCCATCCTATGGCTACACCTTC.

This clonotype has just a few counts. The V gene is TRBV5-1, the J gene TRBJ2-5; D perhaps matches TRBD1 (6 bases). Per germline, CDR1 SGHRS and CDR2 YFSETQ. V gave up 4 bases and J gave up 4 bases, with 14 bases separating them. This CDR3 region has 14 residues. The CDR3 is CASSQGLGGETQYF. In DNA form, the CDR3 reads TGCGCCAGCAGCCAGGGGCTGGGCGGAGAGACCCAGTACTTC.

The chain uses TRBV7-9 and TRBJ2-3, with a possible D match to TRBD2 (6 bases). The CDR3 length is 16 residues. Germline V CDR1 and CDR2: SEHNR, FQNEAQ (reference sequence). V was pared by 3 bases and J by 0 bases, with 13 bases between. DNA for the CDR3: TGTGCCAGCAGCTTTCAGGAGGGAACTAGCACAGATACGCAGTATTTT. It specifies CASSFQEGTSTDTQYF.

This clonotype was seen many times. The chain couples TRBV5-1 to TRBJ2-7, with a weak D call TRBD2 (5 bases). There are 13 residues in the CDR3. The germline gives CDR1 SGHRS, CDR2 YFSETQ. The V end was cut by 2 bases, the J end by 3 bases, with 9 bases between. CDR3 DNA sequence: TGCGCCAGCAGCTTTTCGGGGAGCTACGAGCAGTACTTC. This translates into CASSFSGSYEQYF.

V usage is TRBV19 and J usage is TRBJ2-7; D unresolved. Germline-derived CDR1 and CDR2 are LNHDA and SQIVND (reference sequence). V lost 10 bases, J lost 5 bases, and 21 bases lay in between. There are 14 residues in the CDR3. CDR3 sequence: CATRWGWGFHEQYF. The CDR3 DNA sequence: TGTGCCACTCGTTGGGGTTGGGGATTCCACGAGCAGTACTTC.

The rearrangement joins TRBV5-6 to TRBJ2-7; 9 bases map to TRBD1. CDR1 is SGHDT and CDR2 is YYEEEE in the germline V gene. The CDR3 is 14 amino acids. Trimming removed 2 bases from V and 4 bases from J; junction bases left unmatched: 4. The CDR3 region is CASSLQGAPYEQYF. In DNA, the CDR3 is TGTGCCAGCAGCTTACAGGGGGCCCCTTACGAGCAGTACTTC. Drawing the rest from reference TRBV5-6 and TRBJ2-7, the complete variable domain is DAGVTQSPTHLIKTRGQQVTLRCSPKSGHDTVSWYQQALGQGPQFIFQYYEEEERQRGNFPDRFSGHQFPNYSSELNVNALLLGDSALYLCASSLQGAPYEQYFGPGTRLTVT.

V and J are TRBV10-3 and TRBJ2-2; 10 bases are a match to TRBD2. Germline V gene sequence: CDR1 ENHRY, CDR2 SYGVKD. V gave up 10 bases and J gave up 2 bases; unmatched junction bases: 4. The CDR3 has 14 amino acids. The CDR3: CATTSGANTGELFF. The CDR3 coding sequence is TGTGCCACAACTAGCGGGGCAAACACCGGGGAGCTGTTTTTT.

V and J are TRBV7-8 and TRBJ1-1; 7 bases align to TRBD1. Germline V gene lookup returns CDR1 SGHVS and CDR2 FQNEAQ. The CDR3 is made up of 15 amino acids. Trimming cost V 1 base and J 1 base; bases outside gene matches: 3. This chain's CDR3 is CASSLGTGANTEAFF. The CDR3 DNA follows: TGTGCCAGCAGCTTAGGTACAGGGGCGAACACTGAAGCTTTCTTT.

This clonotype was seen repeatedly, ten times or more. The chain employs TRBV7-9 and TRBJ1-4; a weak D match, TRBD1 (6 bases). The CDR3 runs to 14 residues. V dropped 5 bases and J dropped 4 bases, with 11 bases sitting between them. CDR1 and CDR2 (germline): SEHNR, FQNEAQ (reference sequence). This chain's CDR3 is CASSPDRLNEKLFF. In nucleotides, the CDR3 is TGTGCCAGCAGCCCCGACAGGCTTAATGAAAAACTGTTTTTT.

The rearrangement joins TRBV7-9 to TRBJ2-7, with 12 bases that match TRBD2. The CDR3 covers 16 residues. V lost 6 bases to trimming and J lost 1 base; unmatched junction nucleotides: 7. Germline V gives CDR1 SEHNR, CDR2 FQNEAQ (reference sequence). DNA of the CDR3: TGTGCCAGCAGTCCACTAGCGGGGGGCAGTTCCTACGAGCAGTACTTC. Its protein is CASSPLAGGSSYEQYF.

This clonotype was recorded a few times. V usage is TRBV2 and J usage is TRBJ1-5, with 8 bases matching TRBD1. J was trimmed by 4 bases and V by 8 bases; bases with no gene match: 10. CDR1 and CDR2 (germline): SNHLY, FYNNEI. The CDR3 runs 15 residues. The CDR3 sequence: CASGGQGARNQPQHF. In DNA, the CDR3 is TGTGCCAGCGGGGGGCAGGGGGCCCGAAATCAGCCCCAGCATTTT.

This clonotype has just a few counts. The J gene is TRBJ2-3, the V gene TRBV4-3, with TRBD1 identical over 7 bases. The CDR3 loop spans 17 amino acids. V trimming: 0 bases; J trimming: 6 bases; junction bases outside the gene matches: 12. Germline V gene lookup returns CDR1 LGHNA and CDR2 YSLEER. The CDR3 spells CASSQDAMTGTGDTQYF. DNA for the CDR3: TGCGCCAGCAGCCAAGACGCTATGACAGGGACGGGGGATACGCAGTATTTT.

This clonotype was recorded at least ten times. The genes are TRBV7-9 and TRBJ2-3; D call uncertain. Germline CDR1 is SEHNR and CDR2 is FQNEAQ (reference sequence). This CDR3 has 14 residues. V was cut by 5 bases and J by 6 bases, with 15 bases left in between. The chain's CDR3 is CASSLGPAQDTQYF. The CDR3 nucleotides are TGTGCCAGCAGCCTCGGACCGGCCCAGGATACGCAGTATTTT.

V and J are TRBV30 and TRBJ2-7, with 7 bases that match TRBD1. Germline V gene data show CDR1 as GTSNPN and CDR2 as SVGIG (reference sequence). The CDR3 has 14 residues. Trimming took 1 base from V and 3 from J; bases not matched to a gene: 6. In nucleotides, the CDR3 is TGTGCCTGGAGTGGGACAGGCGGAGGCTACGAGCAGTACTTC. This sequence encodes CAWSGTGGGYEQYF.

This clonotype was observed once. An end of the junction differs from the germline gene, which may be a read error. This chain uses TRBV19 with TRBJ2-7, with D unresolved. This CDR3 is 13 amino acids long. The germline CDR1 and CDR2 sequences are LNHDA and SQIVND (reference sequence). The CDR3: CTSSIRLGSEQYF. The CDR3 nucleotides are TGTACCAGTAGTATCAGGTTGGGCAGCGAGCAGTACTTC.

This clonotype occurred many times. This chain's CDR3 is CASSYTGATEAFF. The DNA for the CDR3 is TGTGCCAGCAGTTACACAGGGGCCACTGAAGCTTTCTTT. The chain employs TRBV6-2 or TRBV6-3 and TRBJ1-1; TRBD1 matches 7 bases. Trimming cost V 2 bases and J 4 bases; bases outside gene matches: 1. Germline V gives CDR1 MNHEY, CDR2 SVGEGT. The CDR3 length is 13 residues.

The CDR3: CASSHGGGNFYTF. The CDR3 bases are TGTGCCAGCAGCCACGGAGGGGGAAATTTCTACACCTTC. This chain connects TRBV3-1 to TRBJ1-2, with D perhaps TRBD1 (6 bases). Trimming took 3 bases from V and 10 from J, leaving 15 bases between them. The CDR3 is 13 residues long. Per the germline V gene, CDR1 is LGHDT and CDR2 is YNNKEL (reference sequence).

V usage is TRBV12-3 or TRBV12-4 and J usage is TRBJ1-2; D is unclear. The CDR3 length is 11 residues. V was cut by 3 bases and J by 10 bases, with 9 bases left in between. The CDR3 reads CASSFTGVYTF. CDR3 DNA: TGTGCCAGCAGTTTTACGGGCGTCTACACCTTC.